These 20 T cell receptor beta chains share one sample of origin, sequenced in a study of cytomegalovirus exposure and HLA in healthy donors. Repertoires were generated with immunoSEQ multiplex PCR, while TCRdb's copy carries only in-frame clones and drops some. Of roughly 59,000 clones listed, approximately 95% are singletons. The sequenced material came from PBMCs. The receptor source for this set is a woman aged 18-30 years in good health and CMV-seropositive.

This clone came up once. CDR3 DNA sequence: TGTGCCAGCAGCTCTGGAGGCAGGTGGGCCTACGAGCAGTACTTC. It translates to CASSSGGRWAYEQYF. The rearrangement uses TRBV28 and TRBJ2-7; TRBD2 might be the D (5 bases). The CDR3 is made up of 15 amino acids. Germline loops: CDR1 MDHEN, CDR2 SYDVKM. V was pared by 6 bases and J by 2 bases, with 17 bases between. The full variable domain, with the rest looked up from reference TRBV28 and TRBJ2-7, is DVKVTQSSRYLVKRTGEKVFLECVQDMDHENMFWYRQDPGLGLRLIYFSYDVKMKEKGDIPEGYSVSREKKERFSLILESASTNQTSMYLCASSSGGRWAYEQYFGPGTRLTVT.

V is TRBV9 and J is TRBJ1-2, with 7 bases that match TRBD1. CDR1 and CDR2 from the germline V gene are SGDLS and YYNGEE. This CDR3 contains 15 residues. The junction had 10 bases not matched to a gene; V was cut back by 4 bases and J by 4 bases. The CDR3 DNA sequence: TGTGCCAGCAGCACTTTTGACAGGGAGAGCTATGGCTACACCTTC. Translated: CASSTFDRESYGYTF. Full variable domain (remainder filled in from reference TRBV9 and TRBJ1-2): DSGVTQTPKHLITATGQRVTLRCSPRSGDLSVYWYQQSLDQGLQFLIQYYNGEERAKGNILERFSAQQFPDLHSELNLSSLELGDSALYFCASSTFDRESYGYTFGSGTRLTVV.

In its sample, this clone was seen once. CDR3 DNA sequence: TGCGCCAGCAGCCAAGGTGTAGGGAGCATTAATGAAAAACTGTTTTTT. Its translation is CASSQGVGSINEKLFF. This chain uses TRBV4-1 with TRBJ1-4; unclear D gene. Between the trimmed V and J ends, which lost 1 base and 4 bases, there was a span of 13 bases. In germline, CDR1 is MGHRA, CDR2 YSYEKL. The CDR3 runs 16 residues.

The rearrangement joins TRBV9 to TRBJ2-2, with no clear D. Trimming stripped 3 bases from V and 6 bases from J, with 12 bases between. The germline V gene has CDR1 SGDLS and CDR2 YYNGEE. The length of the CDR3 is 14 residues. CDR3 residues: CASSGHKVPGELFF. The CDR3 coding sequence is TGTGCCAGCAGCGGACACAAGGTTCCCGGGGAGCTGTTTTTT.

This chain joins TRBV2 and TRBJ2-3, with TRBD2 matching 7 bases. In germline, CDR1 is SNHLY, CDR2 FYNNEI. The CDR3 spans 15 residues. V trimming: 7 bases; J trimming: 3 bases; junction bases outside the gene matches: 10. CDR3: CASTLGPSGTDTQYF. DNA for the CDR3: TGTGCCAGCACCCTAGGGCCTAGCGGAACAGATACGCAGTATTTT.

This sequence joins TRBV4-1 and TRBJ2-2; D is possibly TRBD2 (6 bases). CDR3 size: 16 residues. In germline, CDR1 is MGHRA, CDR2 YSYEKL. V lost 3 bases, J lost 3 bases, and 14 bases lay in between. The CDR3 region has the DNA TGCGCCAGCAGCCAGGGAGGTGGCCGCTACACCGGGGAGCTGTTTTTT. This codes for CASSQGGGRYTGELFF.

The chain carries TRBV27 and TRBJ2-3; 8 bases fit TRBD1. The CDR3 extends over 18 amino acids. V was clipped by 3 bases and J by 5 bases; unmatched bases: 16. The V gene's germline CDR1 is MNHEY and CDR2 SMNVEV (reference sequence). For the CDR3, the DNA is TGTGCCAGCAGTTTCTCATCGCAGGGGGCGCGATATGGAGATACGCAGTATTTT. It is translated as CASSFSSQGARYGDTQYF.

The chain combines TRBV7-2 with TRBJ2-3, with TRBD2 matching 9 bases. The CDR3 loop spans 16 amino acids. CDR1 SGHTA and CDR2 FQGNSA come from the germline V gene. J gave up 2 bases and V 3 bases, and 6 bases lay outside the gene matches. CDR3 sequence: CASSFNSGSNTDTQYF. The CDR3 nucleotides are TGTGCCAGCAGCTTTAATAGCGGGAGTAACACAGATACGCAGTATTTT.

This clone showed up just once. J is TRBJ2-7 and V is TRBV7-8; 9 nucleotides align to TRBD1. CDR1 is SGHVS, CDR2 FQNEAQ, per germline. CDR3 length equals 13 residues. Trimming cost V 7 bases and J 5 bases; bases outside gene matches: 6. The CDR3 nucleotides read TGTGCCAGCACGGGACAGGGATCTGACGAGCAGTACTTC. Residues: CASTGQGSDEQYF.

The genes are TRBV7-8 and TRBJ2-2; perhaps TRBD1 as D (5 bases). V gave up 5 bases and J gave up 1 base, with 11 bases separating them. In germline, CDR1 is SGHVS, CDR2 FQNEAQ. CDR3 length: 15 amino acids. The CDR3 loop reads CASSSATGNTGELFF. The CDR3 bases are TGTGCCAGCAGCAGCGCAACAGGGAACACCGGGGAGCTGTTTTTT.

V is TRBV27 and J is TRBJ1-3; TRBD1 matches 9 bases. The ends lost 7 bases at V and 0 bases at J; junction bases unmatched: 7. CDR1 MNHEY and CDR2 SMNVEV come from the germline V gene (reference sequence). The CDR3 extends over 16 amino acids. For the CDR3, the DNA is TGTGCCAGCATTTGGGACAGGGCTCTCTCTGGAAACACCATATATTTT. Translating it yields CASIWDRALSGNTIYF.

This clone was recorded only once. The chain combines TRBV6-5 with TRBJ2-1; TRBD2 aligns across 9 bases. The V gene end was trimmed by 2 bases and the J gene end by 5 bases; junction bases not matched to a gene: 4. This CDR3 has 15 residues. Germline CDR1 reads MNHEY; CDR2 reads SVGAGI. CDR3 in amino acids: CASSYRTSANNEQFF. CDR3 nucleotide sequence: TGTGCCAGCAGTTACCGGACTAGCGCGAACAATGAGCAGTTCTTC.

The rearrangement joins TRBV28 to TRBJ1-2; no reliable D call. Germline CDR1 is MDHEN and CDR2 is SYDVKM. The CDR3 is 15 amino acids. Trimming cost V 6 bases and J 4 bases, with 18 bases left between them. DNA for the CDR3: TGTGCCAGCAGCTCATCCCCGTCAGGAACCTATGGCTACACCTTC. Encoded protein: CASSSSPSGTYGYTF.

The genes are TRBV4-1 and TRBJ2-3; 12 bases line up with TRBD2. Per the germline V gene, CDR1 is MGHRA and CDR2 is YSYEKL. V lost 2 bases and J lost 4; bases outside the gene matches: 4. There are 16 residues in the CDR3. The DNA for the CDR3 is TGCGCCAGCAGCCAACAACTAGCGGGGGGCGCAGATACGCAGTATTTT. Translated: CASSQQLAGGADTQYF.

The chain combines TRBV28 with TRBJ2-5; 11 positions match TRBD2. V was pared by 5 bases and J by 3 bases, with 8 bases of the junction left unmatched. CDR3 length: 16 amino acids. Germline CDR1 is MDHEN and CDR2 is SYDVKM. CDR3 sequence reads: CASSPRLAGREETQYF. CDR3 nucleotides: TGTGCCAGCAGTCCCAGACTAGCGGGGAGGGAAGAGACCCAGTACTTC.

J is TRBJ2-3 and V is TRBV7-2, with 7 bases identical to TRBD1. Germline assignment: CDR1 SGHTA and CDR2 FQGNSA. J was trimmed by 6 bases and V by 1 base; bases with no gene match: 13. This CDR3 has 17 residues. This chain's CDR3 is CASSLERARRGLDTQYF. In DNA, the CDR3 is TGTGCCAGCAGCTTAGAGAGAGCGAGAAGGGGGCTCGATACGCAGTATTTT.

As DNA, the CDR3 is TGTGCCAGCAGCTTAGAGTCCGGCCACCTAGCGGGAGCGAGGAATACGCAGTATTTT. Its protein is CASSLESGHLAGARNTQYF. The rearrangement joins TRBV7-2 to TRBJ2-3; 10 bases fit TRBD2. Germline CDR1 is SGHTA and CDR2 is FQGNSA. This CDR3 is 19 amino acids long. Germline trimming cut 1 base from V and 7 bases from J; bases unmatched to any gene: 17.

The chain carries TRBV30 and TRBJ1-2; D may be TRBD1 (6 bases). In germline, CDR1 is GTSNPN, CDR2 SVGIG (reference sequence). This CDR3 region has 13 residues. Trimming stripped 7 bases from V and 8 bases from J, with 20 bases between. This CDR3 is CASTLGGGWGYTF. Written as DNA, the CDR3 is TGTGCCTCGACACTGGGGGGGGGCTGGGGCTACACCTTC.

The V and J genes are TRBV10-3 and TRBJ2-1, with 8 nucleotides matching TRBD1. The CDR3 is made up of 14 amino acids. Germline CDR1 reads ENHRY; CDR2 reads SYGVKD. With V trimmed by 6 bases and J by 2 bases, 3 bases remained unmatched. CDR3 DNA sequence: TGTGCCATCAGGGAGGACAGGGCCTACAATGAGCAGTTCTTC. Its protein product is CAIREDRAYNEQFF.

The chain has TRBV4-3 and TRBJ1-6, with D hard to call. Germline CDR1 is LGHNA and CDR2 is YSLEER. V gave up 3 bases and J gave up 10 bases, with 19 bases separating them. CDR3 length: 16 residues. CDR3 sequence reads: CASSHFRIGRGSPLHF. CDR3 DNA sequence: TGCGCCAGCAGCCACTTCCGGATTGGTAGAGGGTCACCCCTCCACTTT.